This T cell receptor (beta chain) was retrieved from a study of T cell responses to AZD1222 COVID-19 vaccine. Libraries were prepared by immunoSEQ multiplex PCR; TCRdb keeps only in-frame clonotypes and omits some of them. The sample carries about 72,000 clones, 70% to 90% recorded once. The germline CDR1 and CDR2 sequences are MNHEY and SMNVEV (reference sequence). The CDR3 is 16 amino acids. The ends lost 8 bases at V and 10 bases at J; junction bases unmatched: 14. Material: peripheral blood, obtained 28 days after the second AZD1222 dose. The source is an adult who received the AZD1222 COVID-19 vaccine. The chain recombines TRBV27 with TRBJ1-6; 10 nucleotides match TRBD1. The CDR3 DNA follows: TGTGCCAGCCGGGACAGGGGAGCCGCCGCGACATCACCCCTCCACTTT. It codes for CASRDRGAAATSPLHF.